This T cell receptor beta chain is drawn from a study of OX40 agonist ivuxolimab in advanced cancers. Whole-study context: Of the participants, around 39% had some prior anti-PD-1, anti-PD-L1 or anti-CTLA-4 therapy, which was allowed.

V was clipped by 4 bases and J by 2 bases, with 9 bases between them. CDR3 length: 13 residues. Germline CDR1 ENHRY, CDR2 SYGVKD. Assay used: immunoSEQ multiplex PCR; TCRdb lists only in-frame clones, some missing. The sample records some 80,000 clones, 87% being singletons. The clonotype was recovered from an adult with an advanced solid tumor such as melanoma, head and neck, liver or kidney cancer. The rearrangement joins TRBV10-3 to TRBJ2-7; D call uncertain. The sample here was CD4+ or CD8+ T cells sorted from blood, taken in a trial of the OX40 agonist ivuxolimab. DNA of the CDR3: TGTGCCATCAGTGGTGGGGATACCTACGAGCAGTACTTC. Amino acids: CAISGGDTYEQYF.